The 21 T cell receptor beta chains in this list originate from one sample, sequenced in a study of cytomegalovirus exposure and HLA in healthy donors. The assay was immunoSEQ multiplex PCR, and TCRdb's table has in-frame clones only and misses some. The profile shows roughly 200,000 clones, about 81% of them singletons. Material: PBMCs. The source is a woman younger than 45 in good health and CMV-seronegative.

The chain joins TRBV5-1 to TRBJ2-2; D perhaps matches TRBD2 (6 bases). Between the trimmed V and J ends, which lost 4 bases and 0 bases, there was a span of 13 bases. CDR1 and CDR2 from the germline V gene are SGHRS and YFSETQ. This CDR3 is 16 amino acids long. The CDR3 DNA is TGCGCCAGCAGCAAGTCCGGGACTCCGAACACCGGGGAGCTGTTTTTT. Amino acids: CASSKSGTPNTGELFF.

The chain couples TRBV11-2 to TRBJ2-5, with TRBD2 identical over 12 bases. CDR1 and CDR2 (germline): SGHAT, FQNNGV. With V trimmed by 2 bases and J by 0 bases, 4 bases remained unmatched. The CDR3 has 17 amino acids. The CDR3 reads CASSLYGLAGNQETQYF. The CDR3 bases are TGTGCCAGCAGCTTATATGGACTAGCGGGGAACCAAGAGACCCAGTACTTC.

DNA for the CDR3: TGTGCCAGCACTGTAACTGGGCGGGGGTTCCAAGAGACCCAGTACTTC. This codes for CASTVTGRGFQETQYF. The chain uses TRBV28 and TRBJ2-5; TRBD2 matches 7 bases. Germline values: CDR1 MDHEN, CDR2 SYDVKM. This CDR3 region has 16 residues. J gave up 1 base and V 7 bases, and 12 bases lay outside the gene matches.

The chain joins TRBV7-2 to TRBJ2-1, with 14 bases lining up with TRBD2. Trimming removed 1 base from V and 4 bases from J; junction bases left unmatched: 6. The CDR3 loop spans 18 amino acids. CDR1 is SGHTA and CDR2 is FQGNSA in the germline V gene. CDR3 protein: CASSLGLAGGLRYNEQFF. The CDR3 region has the DNA TGTGCCAGCAGCTTAGGACTAGCGGGAGGGTTACGTTACAATGAGCAGTTCTTC.

The chain links TRBV5-1 to TRBJ2-7, with 10 bases fitting TRBD1. The germline gives CDR1 SGHRS, CDR2 YFSETQ. J gave up 3 bases and V 5 bases, and 2 bases lay outside the gene matches. This CDR3 has 13 amino acids. The DNA for the CDR3 is TGCGCCAGCAGTTGGGACAGGGGCTACGAGCAGTACTTC. It codes for CASSWDRGYEQYF.

In its sample, this clone was seen a few times. This chain links TRBV19 with TRBJ2-7, with 10 bases lining up with TRBD1. The CDR3 runs 15 residues. V was clipped by 6 bases and J by 2 bases; unmatched bases: 7. Per the germline V gene, CDR1 is LNHDA and CDR2 is SQIVND (reference sequence). In nucleotides, the CDR3 is TGTGCCAGTAGCCAGGGGACAGGGGCACCCTACGAGCAGTACTTC. This codes for CASSQGTGAPYEQYF.

This chain connects TRBV19 to TRBJ1-5, with D possibly matching TRBD1 (5 bases). The germline CDR1 and CDR2 sequences are LNHDA and SQIVND (reference sequence). This CDR3 is built from 16 residues. Trimming pared 6 bases from V and 3 bases from J, leaving 18 bases between. This CDR3 reads CASSNGARRFNQPQHF. The CDR3 DNA reads as TGTGCCAGTAGCAATGGGGCCCGGCGGTTCAATCAGCCCCAGCATTTT.

The V and J genes are TRBV28 and TRBJ2-5, with D possibly TRBD2 on 5 matching bases. V was clipped by 10 bases and J by 2 bases, with 11 bases between them. The germline CDR1 and CDR2 sequences are MDHEN and SYDVKM. This CDR3 region has 12 residues. CDR3 sequence (DNA): TGTGCCACCCGGGAAGGTCAAGAGACCCAGTACTTC. Residues: CATREGQETQYF.

This clone showed up just a few times. The J gene is TRBJ1-3, the V gene TRBV5-1, with 9 nucleotides matching TRBD1. Germline values: CDR1 SGHRS, CDR2 YFSETQ. V was clipped by 4 bases and J by 0 bases; unmatched bases: 8. The CDR3 sequence is 17 residues long. The CDR3 sequence is CASSPRSQGASGNTIYF. CDR3 bases: TGCGCCAGCAGCCCTCGATCACAGGGGGCCTCTGGAAACACCATATATTTT.

This chain links TRBV27 with TRBJ2-6, with D unresolved. CDR1 is MNHEY, CDR2 SMNVEV, per germline (reference sequence). This CDR3 region has 13 residues. V was cut by 6 bases and J by 7 bases, with 10 bases left in between. CDR3 bases: TGTGCCAGCAGCGCTATAGAAGCCAACGTCCTGACTTTC. This codes for CASSAIEANVLTF.

This sequence joins TRBV2 and TRBJ1-3; 10 bases line up with TRBD1. The CDR3 consists of 15 residues. V trimming: 8 bases; J trimming: 0 bases; junction bases outside the gene matches: 4. In germline, CDR1 is SNHLY, CDR2 FYNNEI. CDR3 region: CASLGQGLSGNTIYF. In nucleotides, the CDR3 is TGTGCCAGCTTGGGACAGGGGCTCTCTGGAAACACCATATATTTT.

The CDR3 region has the DNA TGTGCCAGACGTGACAGGTTGGGACCCCTCCACTTT. This gives the protein CARRDRLGPLHF. This chain uses TRBV5-3 with TRBJ1-6, with D possibly matching TRBD1 (6 bases). TRBV5-3 is placed among ORFs of uncertain function. The CDR3 spans 12 residues. Trimming cost V 7 bases and J 12 bases, with 14 bases left between them.

The chain is built from TRBV9 and TRBJ2-7; a weak D match, TRBD1 (5 bases). The CDR3 covers 14 residues. The V end lost 3 bases, the J end lost 1 base, and 11 bases lay between the germline ends. Germline CDR1 is SGDLS and CDR2 is YYNGEE. The DNA of the CDR3 is TGTGCCAGCAGCGGGGGATCAGGGTCCTACGAGCAGTACTTC. Its translation is CASSGGSGSYEQYF.

The genes are TRBV6-5 and TRBJ1-5; 7 bases line up with TRBD1. Germline V CDR1 and CDR2: MNHEY, SVGAGI. J lost 3 bases, V lost 6 bases, and 8 bases had no gene match. CDR3 size: 15 residues. The CDR3 protein is CASRTHRGVNQPQHF. In DNA, the CDR3 is TGTGCCAGCAGGACGCACAGGGGCGTCAATCAGCCCCAGCATTTT.

The chain combines TRBV30 with TRBJ2-1, with 8 bases fitting TRBD2. Per germline, CDR1 GTSNPN and CDR2 SVGIG (reference sequence). V gave up 0 bases and J gave up 1 base; unmatched junction bases: 2. The CDR3 runs 15 residues. CDR3 in amino acids: CAWSVTSGSYNEQFF. The CDR3 DNA is TGTGCCTGGAGTGTAACTAGCGGATCCTACAATGAGCAGTTCTTC.

The V and J genes are TRBV5-4 and TRBJ2-2, with D possibly TRBD2 on 6 matching bases. V lost 10 bases and J 1 base, leaving 14 bases between the germline ends. Looked up from germline, CDR1 is SGHNT and CDR2 is YYREEE (reference sequence). This CDR3 spans 14 amino acids. CDR3 nucleotides: TGTGCCGCGGTGGGGCGGGAGAACACCGGGGAGCTGTTTTTT. Its protein is CAAVGRENTGELFF.

The chain is built from TRBV28 and TRBJ1-2; D remains unclear. Germline V gene sequence: CDR1 MDHEN, CDR2 SYDVKM. With 3 bases removed from V and 2 bases from J, the gap between germline ends came to 10 bases. CDR3 length: 14 amino acids. The DNA of the CDR3 is TGTGCCAGCAGTTTGGCGGAAATAAACTATGGCTACACCTTC. Amino acid sequence: CASSLAEINYGYTF.

This clone was observed a few times. The V call is TRBV27, the J call TRBJ2-1; 8 positions agree with TRBD1. Germline V gene lookup returns CDR1 MNHEY and CDR2 SMNVEV (reference sequence). V trimming: 3 bases; J trimming: 5 bases; junction bases outside the gene matches: 15. CDR3 length equals 18 residues. The CDR3 region has the DNA TGTGCCAGCAGTTTTTTCTCAGTTGGTGGACAGGGTAACAATGAGCAGTTCTTC. It yields the protein CASSFFSVGGQGNNEQFF.

A single count supports this clone. DNA of the CDR3: TGTGCCAGCACCGGGGAGACAGGGACCAGGTACTTC. It encodes CASTGETGTRYF. The chain carries TRBV2 and TRBJ2-5; 7 bases are a match to TRBD1. CDR3 length equals 12 residues. The junction had 12 bases not matched to a gene; V was cut back by 7 bases and J by 13 bases. Per the germline V gene, CDR1 is SNHLY and CDR2 is FYNNEI. The variable domain in full, completed from reference TRBV2 and TRBJ2-5, reads EPEVTQTPSHQVTQMGQEVILRCVPISNHLYFYWYRQILGQKVEFLVSFYNNEISEKSEIFDDQFSVERPDGSNFTLKIRSTKLEDSAMYFCASTGETGTRYFGPGTRLLVL.

The CDR3 sequence is CASSPDRVDQPQHF. The CDR3, as DNA: TGTGCCAGCAGTCCAGACAGGGTGGATCAGCCCCAGCATTTT. The chain combines TRBV27 with TRBJ1-5, with 7 bases matching TRBD1. V lost 5 bases to trimming and J lost 5 bases; unmatched junction nucleotides: 6. CDR3 length equals 14 residues. Looked up from germline, CDR1 is MNHEY and CDR2 is SMNVEV (reference sequence).

J is TRBJ1-5 and V is TRBV2; 7 positions match TRBD1. The CDR3 is 18 amino acids. J was trimmed by 2 bases and V by 8 bases; bases with no gene match: 18. The germline V gene encodes CDR1 SNHLY and CDR2 FYNNEI. CDR3 loop: CASGLITQGNSGNQPQHF. In DNA, the CDR3 is TGTGCCAGCGGCCTCATAACACAGGGGAATAGTGGCAATCAGCCCCAGCATTTT.